This T cell receptor beta chain came from a study of blood T cell repertoires in COVID-19. Study context: Sites in the United States, Italy and Spain provided acute and convalescent COVID-19 samples. Nucleic acid was either cDNA or gDNA, and it came from T cells, B-cell-depleted T cells, or PBMCs.

The authors' processing: Amplification from reference gene primers served as the basis for estimated nucleated cell counts. Assay used: immunoSEQ multiplex PCR; TCRdb lists only in-frame clones, some missing. V, J and clone size are taken as reported in that table, and D and trimming were inferred from the DNA itself. The data contain about 50,000 clones, roughly 86% of them singletons. The CDR3 has 15 amino acids. Germline CDR1 is SGHRS and CDR2 is YFSETQ. Trimming shortened V by 4 bases and J by 1 base, and 12 bases separated the two germline ends. The source material was peripheral blood. The rearrangement joins TRBV5-1 to TRBJ1-5; D remains ambiguous. This sequence was found in a woman aged 60-75 years with acute or convalescent COVID-19. CDR3 coding DNA: TGCGCCAGCAGCGTTTCCGGAGAGAGCAATCAGCCCCAGCATTTT. Residues: CASSVSGESNQPQHF.